The present entry profiles one T cell receptor (beta chain) with its context. A single count supports this clone. Its antigen is unknown. The sample holds no much larger clone one base away, and base qualities are not on file. The data stem from a study of T cell responses to AZD1222 COVID-19 vaccine (dated by TCRdb to 2020 to 2023). For the wider study: AZD1222 recipients with second doses at about 4 weeks or about 12 weeks were pooled, because spike-specific TCR depth and breadth did not differ between schedules. TCR sequencing was performed for 230 to 250 trial participants, of whom roughly 200 were given two doses of AZD1222 and around 25 were given two doses of MenACWY control vaccine. Enrollment into the trials was organized by age into subgroups of 18-55, 56-69 and 70-plus years, and those subgroups contained approximately 160, 26 and 62 TCR-sequenced participants, respectively. Results and caveats for the whole study, not just this receptor: The vaccine-associated CD4 TCRs covered the entire spike protein, and the dominant responses fell in regions 160-218 and 743-854. Because no samples from the day 14 peak response were available, repertoires could be characterized only after the peak T cell response. The 56-69-year group was small, and its depth increase did not reach significance, likely because of low power. A significant rise in spike-specific TCR breadth and depth was observed after two AZD1222 doses relative to day 0 and relative to MenACWY recipients. Participants were mostly white British and included more females than males, and it was suggested by the authors that clonal diversity may have been underestimated. Epitopes outside the regions mutated in the B.1.351 and B.1.1.7 variants were reportedly recognized by nearly half of the unique spike-specific TCRs. Only a handful of AZD1222 recipients were SARS-CoV-2 seropositive at baseline, limiting conclusions about previously exposed vaccinees.

The time point label, as the study defines it: baseline before first vaccination. Samples from vaccinated people were obtained from the UK trials COV001 and COV002, which included a single-blind randomized controlled phase 2/3 trial of AZD1222 (ChAdOx1 nCoV-19) in healthy adults. For TCRbeta chain sequencing, PBMC samples were collected from trial participants at day 0 and at day 28 after the second dose. The CDR3 regions of human TCRbeta chains were analyzed by immunosequencing. The source study handled its data this way. TCRs in the repertoires were compared against a reference library of SARS-CoV-2-specific TCRs that had been generated with the MIRA antigen-specificity platform. Breadth was defined as the fraction of unique TCRs that were SARS-CoV-2-associated. Depth was defined as the fraction of total T cells that were SARS-CoV-2-associated. Each spike-specific TCR was assigned to its reactive spike region and to a CD4 or CD8 class using the MIRA data. Log10-transformed breadth and depth values were compared by one-way ANOVA with Sidak's multiple comparisons tests. Sourced from immuneACCESS, this table was stored by TCRdb with only in-frame sequences that have V and J called. A share of the clones is absent; for the studies checked, an unresolved V gene accounts for under half, and the remainder has no known explanation. The V and J calls and clone size come from that table; D and trimming were worked out from the DNA. The sample has 95,000 to 100,000 clones on record, about 82% of them singletons. The ten top clones hold 1.4% of the sample.

Looking up the germline V gene yields CDR1 MDHEN and CDR2 SYDVKM. V sheds 5 bases and J sheds 0 bases, leaving 14 bases between their ends. Spanning cysteine to phenylalanine, the CDR3 consists of 17 amino acids. Only the CDR3 part of the read is kept: 51 bases, read in frame from the first base. The chain joins TRBV28 to TRBJ2-6; the D gene is perhaps TRBD1, from 5 matching bases. The sample consisted of peripheral blood, taken on day 0 of AZD1222 vaccination. The receptor's source is an adult in good health. The CDR3 reads CASSPAGFLSGANVLTF. The bases read TGTGCCAGCAGTCCAGCAGGGTTCCTCTCTGGGGCCAACGTCCTGACTTTC.